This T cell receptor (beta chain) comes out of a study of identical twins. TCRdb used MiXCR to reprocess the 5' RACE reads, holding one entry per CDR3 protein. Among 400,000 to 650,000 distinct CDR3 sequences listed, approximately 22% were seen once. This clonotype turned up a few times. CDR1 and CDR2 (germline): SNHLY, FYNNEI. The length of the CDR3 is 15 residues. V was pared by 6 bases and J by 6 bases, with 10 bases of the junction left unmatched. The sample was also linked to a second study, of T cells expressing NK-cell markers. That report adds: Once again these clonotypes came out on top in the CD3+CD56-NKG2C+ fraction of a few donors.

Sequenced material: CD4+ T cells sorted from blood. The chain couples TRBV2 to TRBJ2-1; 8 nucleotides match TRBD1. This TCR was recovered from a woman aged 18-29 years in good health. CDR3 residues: CASRLDRVGINEQFF. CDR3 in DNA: TGTGCCAGCAGACTGGACAGGGTGGGGATCAATGAGCAGTTCTTC.